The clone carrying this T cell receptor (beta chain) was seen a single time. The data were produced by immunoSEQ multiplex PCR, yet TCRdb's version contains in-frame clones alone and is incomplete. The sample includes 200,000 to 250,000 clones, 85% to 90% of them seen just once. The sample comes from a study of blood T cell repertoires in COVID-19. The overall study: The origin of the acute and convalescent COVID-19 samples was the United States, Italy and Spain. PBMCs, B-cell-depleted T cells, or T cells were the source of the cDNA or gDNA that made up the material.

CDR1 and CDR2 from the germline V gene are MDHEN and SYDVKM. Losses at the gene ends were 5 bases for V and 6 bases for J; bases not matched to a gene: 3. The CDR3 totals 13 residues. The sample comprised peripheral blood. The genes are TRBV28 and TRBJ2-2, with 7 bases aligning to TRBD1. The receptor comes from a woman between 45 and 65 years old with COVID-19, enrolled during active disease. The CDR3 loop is CASSLQGAGELFF. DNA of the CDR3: TGTGCCAGCAGTCTCCAGGGGGCCGGGGAGCTGTTTTTT.